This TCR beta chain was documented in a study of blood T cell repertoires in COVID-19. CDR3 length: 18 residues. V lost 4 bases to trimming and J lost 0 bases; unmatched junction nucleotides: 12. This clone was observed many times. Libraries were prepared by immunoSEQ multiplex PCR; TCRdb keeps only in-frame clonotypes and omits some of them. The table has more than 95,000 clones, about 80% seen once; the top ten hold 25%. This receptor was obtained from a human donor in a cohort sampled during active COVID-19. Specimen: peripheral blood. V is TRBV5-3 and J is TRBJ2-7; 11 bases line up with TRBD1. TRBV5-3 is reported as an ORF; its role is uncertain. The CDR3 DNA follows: TGTGCCAGAAGCCCGCCGGACAGGGGGCGGCAAGGCTCCTACGAGCAGTACTTC. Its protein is CARSPPDRGRQGSYEQYF.